This paragraph reports one T cell receptor beta chain. Its antigen is still unknown. Germline assignment: CDR1 MGHRA and CDR2 YSYEKL. The CDR3 sequence is 16 residues long. Trimming removed 3 bases from V and 0 bases from J, with 13 bases in between. This specimen comes from a study of cytomegalovirus exposure and HLA in healthy donors. Study findings and constraints: Earlier analysis looked at TCR beta V segments, and most were productive about 87% or about 30% of the time. Cytomegalovirus status, reportedly, was diagnosed with high specificity and sensitivity by the classifier. Among the CMV-associated chains, a few were confirmed in vitro as specific for CMV antigens.

The PCR employed 60 Vbeta primers together with 13 Jbeta primers. The method was immunoSEQ multiplex PCR; TCRdb's version includes in-frame clones alone and lacks a portion of them. Among 150,000 or so clones, over 80% were seen once, and the ten largest hold approximately 4%. The sequenced sample was PBMCs. The chain combines TRBV4-1 with TRBJ2-3, with TRBD2 as a possible D gene (7 bases). The TCR was taken from a man in his forties or fifties in good health and CMV-seropositive. The CDR3 loop is CASSQGGPLSTDTQYF. The DNA for the CDR3 is TGCGCCAGCAGCCAGGGGGGGCCTTTGAGCACAGATACGCAGTATTTT.